This T cell receptor beta chain stems from a study of intratumoral heterogeneity in liver cancer. Looking at the study overall: With a median age of approximately 66 years, most patients were men.

Tumour samples came from separate, distinct regions of the hepatocellular carcinoma nodule. General observations from the study: Region b showed significantly fewer unique T-cell clonal expansions than region a.

The CDR3 spans 14 residues. Trimming left V 0 bases short and J 4 bases short, with 7 bases between. Germline V gene sequence: CDR1 PRHDT, CDR2 FYEKMQ (reference sequence). Remarks on this clone: No antigen is known for it.

Measured with immunoSEQ multiplex PCR; TCRdb has only the in-frame clones, and not every one. Among about 6,600 clones listed, under 60% were seen once. The chain couples TRBV13 to TRBJ2-1; D is unclear. The sequences come from tumor tissue, collected before any cancer treatment. This clonotype originated in a man aged 65-85 years with hepatocellular carcinoma. CDR3 protein: CASSLGKGYNEQFF. For the CDR3, the DNA is TGTGCCAGCAGCTTAGGGAAGGGATACAATGAGCAGTTCTTC.